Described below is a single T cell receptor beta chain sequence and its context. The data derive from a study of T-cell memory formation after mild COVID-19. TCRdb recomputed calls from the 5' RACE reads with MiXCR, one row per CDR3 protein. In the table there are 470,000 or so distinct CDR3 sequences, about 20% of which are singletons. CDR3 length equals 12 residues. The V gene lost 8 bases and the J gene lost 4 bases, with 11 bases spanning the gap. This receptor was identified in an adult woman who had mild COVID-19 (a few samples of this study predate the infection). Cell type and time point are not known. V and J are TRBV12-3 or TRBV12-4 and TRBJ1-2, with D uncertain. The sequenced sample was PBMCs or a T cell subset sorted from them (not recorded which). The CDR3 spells CASVLSSYGYTF. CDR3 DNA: TGTGCCAGCGTTCTTTCGAGCTATGGCTACACCTTC.